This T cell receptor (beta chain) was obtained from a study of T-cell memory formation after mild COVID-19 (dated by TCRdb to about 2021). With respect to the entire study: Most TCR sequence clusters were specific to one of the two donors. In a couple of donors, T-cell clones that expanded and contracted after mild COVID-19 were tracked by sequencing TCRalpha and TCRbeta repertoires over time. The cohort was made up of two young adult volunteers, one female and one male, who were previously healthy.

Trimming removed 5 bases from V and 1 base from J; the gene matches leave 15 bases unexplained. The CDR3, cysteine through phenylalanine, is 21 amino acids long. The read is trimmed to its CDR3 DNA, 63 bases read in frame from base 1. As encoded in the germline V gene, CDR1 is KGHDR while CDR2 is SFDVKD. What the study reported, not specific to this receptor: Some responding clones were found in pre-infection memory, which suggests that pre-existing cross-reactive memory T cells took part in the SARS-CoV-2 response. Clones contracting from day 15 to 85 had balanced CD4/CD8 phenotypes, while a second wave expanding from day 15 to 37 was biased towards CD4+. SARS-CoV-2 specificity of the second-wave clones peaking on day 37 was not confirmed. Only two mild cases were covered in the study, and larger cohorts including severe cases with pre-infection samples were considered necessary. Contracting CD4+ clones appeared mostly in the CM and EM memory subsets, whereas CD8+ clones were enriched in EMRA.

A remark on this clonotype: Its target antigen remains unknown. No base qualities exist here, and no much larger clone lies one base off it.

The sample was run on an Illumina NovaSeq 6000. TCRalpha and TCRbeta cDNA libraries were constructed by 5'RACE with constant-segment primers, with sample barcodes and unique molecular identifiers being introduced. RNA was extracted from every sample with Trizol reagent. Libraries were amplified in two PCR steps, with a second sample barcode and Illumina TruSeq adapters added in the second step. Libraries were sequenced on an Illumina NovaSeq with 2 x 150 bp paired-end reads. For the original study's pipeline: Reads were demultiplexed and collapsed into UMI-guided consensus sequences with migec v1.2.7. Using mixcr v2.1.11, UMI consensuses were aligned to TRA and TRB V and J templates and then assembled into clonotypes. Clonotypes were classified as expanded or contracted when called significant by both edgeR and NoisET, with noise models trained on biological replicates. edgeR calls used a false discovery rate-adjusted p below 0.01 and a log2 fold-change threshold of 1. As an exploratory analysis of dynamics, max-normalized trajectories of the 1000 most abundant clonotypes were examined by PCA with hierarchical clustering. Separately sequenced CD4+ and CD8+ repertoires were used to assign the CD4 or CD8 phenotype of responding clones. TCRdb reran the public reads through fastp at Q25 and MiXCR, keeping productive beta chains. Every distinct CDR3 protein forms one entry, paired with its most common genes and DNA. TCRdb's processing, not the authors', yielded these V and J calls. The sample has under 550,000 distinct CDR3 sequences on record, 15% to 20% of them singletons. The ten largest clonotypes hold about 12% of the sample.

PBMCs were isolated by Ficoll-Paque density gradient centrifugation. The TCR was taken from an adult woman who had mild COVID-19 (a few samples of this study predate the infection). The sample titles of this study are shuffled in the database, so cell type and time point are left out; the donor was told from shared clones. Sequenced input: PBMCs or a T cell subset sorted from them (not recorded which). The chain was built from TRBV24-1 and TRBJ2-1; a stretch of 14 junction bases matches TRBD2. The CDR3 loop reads CATSVSHLGTSGSQSYNEQFF. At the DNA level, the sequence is TGTGCCACCAGTGTGTCCCATTTGGGGACTAGCGGGAGTCAATCCTACAATGAGCAGTTCTTC.